Below, 32 T cell receptor beta chains from the same sample are listed, as sequenced in a study of T-cell memory formation after mild COVID-19. A single record per CDR3 protein comes from TCRdb applying MiXCR to the 5' RACE reads. Among approximately 300,000 distinct CDR3 sequences listed, 15% to 20% were seen once. The sample consisted of PBMCs or a T cell subset sorted from them (not recorded which). The receptors derive from a man between 18 and 29 years old who had mild COVID-19 (a few samples of this study predate the infection). Cell type and time point are not known.

Note on this clonotype: A much larger clone lies a single base off, so this may be a read error. The chain is built from TRBV11-2 and TRBJ2-1; 12 bases match TRBD2. Germline lookup yields CDR1 SGHAT and CDR2 FQNNGV. The CDR3 loop spans 15 amino acids. The J segment lost 2 bases and the V segment lost 6 bases, leaving 2 bases of the junction unmatched. The CDR3 sequence: CASRASGGAYNEQFF. CDR3 nucleotides: TGTGCCAGCAGGGCTAGCGGGGGGGCCTACAATGAGCAGTTCTTC. Looking up the rest from reference TRBV11-2 and TRBJ2-1 gives the full variable domain: EAGVAQSPRYKIIEKRQSVAFWCNPISGHATLYWYQQILGQGPKLLIQFQNNGVVDDSQLPKDRFSAERLKGVDSTLKIQPAKLEDSAVYLCASRASGGAYNEQFFGPGTRLTVL.

This chain joins TRBV20-1 and TRBJ2-3; TRBD1 aligns across 7 bases. The V gene's germline CDR1 is DFQATT and CDR2 SNEGSKA (reference sequence). The V and J ends lost 2 bases and 0 bases, in that order; junction bases with no gene match: 2. CDR3 size: 14 residues. CDR3: CSARTRGSTDTQYF. DNA for the CDR3: TGCAGTGCTAGAACCAGGGGGAGCACAGATACGCAGTATTTT.

This clonotype turned up a few times. V is TRBV29-1 and J is TRBJ2-7, with 7 bases identical to TRBD1. Per germline, CDR1 SQVTM and CDR2 ANQGSEA. The CDR3 consists of 12 residues. CDR3 sequence (DNA): TGCAACCAGACAGGGACATTCTCCGAGCAGTACTTC. This encodes CNQTGTFSEQYF.

This clonotype was observed a few times. J is TRBJ2-5 and V is TRBV4-2; D may be TRBD2 (5 bases). With 0 bases removed from V and 2 bases from J, the gap between germline ends came to 10 bases. This CDR3 comprises 15 residues. The V gene's germline CDR1 is LGHNA and CDR2 YNFKEQ. As DNA, the CDR3 is TGTGCCAGCAGCCAAGAGGAAGGACTTCAAGAGACCCAGTACTTC. Amino acid sequence: CASSQEEGLQETQYF.

This clonotype was observed a handful of times. The chain joins TRBV9 to TRBJ2-4, with D possibly called TRBD1 or TRBD2 (5 bases each). CDR1 and CDR2 (germline): SGDLS, YYNGEE. The CDR3 sequence is 14 residues long. Between the trimmed V and J ends, which lost 2 bases and 11 bases, there was a span of 17 bases. The CDR3 DNA follows: TGTGCCAGCAGCGTCGGGACGGCCGGTTTAGTTCAGTACTTC. Residues: CASSVGTAGLVQYF. The variable domain in full, completed from reference TRBV9 and TRBJ2-4, reads DSGVTQTPKHLITATGQRVTLRCSPRSGDLSVYWYQQSLDQGLQFLIQYYNGEERAKGNILERFSAQQFPDLHSELNLSSLELGDSALYFCASSVGTAGLVQYFGAGTRLSVL.

This clonotype has more than one count but fewer than ten. The rearrangement uses TRBV18 and TRBJ2-5; no definite D call. This CDR3 has 15 amino acids. Trimming took off 3 bases at V and 0 bases at J, with 11 bases between the two ends. The V gene's germline CDR1 is KGHSH and CDR2 LQKENI. This CDR3 reads CASSPGGPYQETQYF. The CDR3 nucleotides read TGTGCCAGCTCACCGGGCGGACCGTACCAAGAGACCCAGTACTTC.

This clonotype was detected ten times or more. The CDR3 is CASSFGQGRGSNEKLFF. Here the CDR3 DNA reads TGTGCCAGCAGCTTCGGACAGGGGCGAGGGTCTAATGAAAAACTGTTTTTT. The chain uses TRBV7-9 and TRBJ1-4; 9 positions match TRBD1. The trim removed 3 bases at V and 3 bases at J, leaving 8 bases unmatched. The CDR3 extends over 17 amino acids. CDR1 is SEHNR and CDR2 is FQNEAQ in the germline V gene (reference sequence). Full variable domain (rest looked up from reference TRBV7-9 and TRBJ1-4): DTGVSQNPRHKITKRGQNVTFRCDPISEHNRLYWYRQTLGQGPEFLTYFQNEAQLEKSRLLSDRFSAERPKGSFSTLEIQRTEQGDSAMYLCASSFGQGRGSNEKLFFGSGTQLSVL.

This clonotype occurred a few times. The gene calls are TRBV29-1 and TRBJ1-2, with 11 bases identical to TRBD1. From germline, CDR1 is SQVTM and CDR2 ANQGSEA. The CDR3 has 13 amino acids. Trimming took 7 bases from V and 5 from J; bases not matched to a gene: 6. The CDR3, as DNA: TGCAGCGCCAGGACAGGGGGCGGTTATGGCTACACCTTC. It encodes CSARTGGGYGYTF. Filled out from reference TRBV29-1 and TRBJ1-2, the complete variable domain reads SAVISQKPSRDICQRGTSLTIQCQVDSQVTMMFWYRQQPGQSLTLIATANQGSEATYESGFVIDKFPISRPNLTFSTLTVSNMSPEDSSIYLCSARTGGGYGYTFGSGTRLTVV.

This clonotype was picked up a small number of times. The chain is built from TRBV4-1 and TRBJ1-1, with D unclear. This CDR3 has 14 residues. The germline gives CDR1 MGHRA, CDR2 YSYEKL. V was pared by 0 bases and J by 5 bases, with 10 bases between. The chain's CDR3 is CASSQDEGGTEAFF. In nucleotides, the CDR3 is TGCGCCAGCAGCCAAGACGAGGGTGGAACTGAAGCTTTCTTT.

As concerns this clonotype: The germline gene is not matched at one end of the junction; a read error may be the cause. The chain uses TRBV6-5 and TRBJ2-1, with D unresolved. Germline V gives CDR1 MNHEY, CDR2 SVGAGI. This CDR3 is 12 amino acids long. CDR3 in amino acids: CDSSQGWNEQFF. The CDR3 DNA is TGTGACAGCAGTCAAGGGTGGAATGAGCAGTTCTTC.

The V and J genes are TRBV7-7 and TRBJ2-2; 12 nucleotides align to TRBD2. Per the germline V gene, CDR1 is SSHAT and CDR2 is FNYEAQ (reference sequence). CDR3 length equals 15 residues. V shed 5 bases, J shed 7 bases, and the junction held 5 bases outside the gene matches. CDR3 loop: CASSPLAGGHGELFF. In DNA, the CDR3 is TGTGCCAGCAGCCCCCTAGCGGGGGGGCACGGGGAGCTGTTTTTT.

This clonotype was seen more than once but under ten times. This chain connects TRBV2 to TRBJ1-1; the D is unclear. V was pared by 9 bases and J by 4 bases, with 9 bases between. CDR3 length: 11 amino acids. From germline, CDR1 is SNHLY and CDR2 FYNNEI. Here the CDR3 DNA reads TGTGCCAGTGGGAAAGGCACTGAAGCTTTCTTT. As protein: CASGKGTEAFF. The full variable domain, rest sourced from reference TRBV2 and TRBJ1-1, is EPEVTQTPSHQVTQMGQEVILRCVPISNHLYFYWYRQILGQKVEFLVSFYNNEISEKSEIFDDQFSVERPDGSNFTLKIRSTKLEDSAMYFCASGKGTEAFFGQGTRLTVV.

This clonotype appeared many times. This chain links TRBV4-1 with TRBJ2-3; D is possibly TRBD1 (6 bases). CDR1 and CDR2 (germline): MGHRA, YSYEKL. The CDR3 contains 12 residues. Deletions cut 3 bases from V and 10 bases from J, with 11 bases between. For the CDR3, the DNA is TGCGCCAGCAGCCACGACCAGGGGCCGCAGTATTTT. It encodes CASSHDQGPQYF.

This clonotype has only a few counts. The chain uses TRBV7-3 and TRBJ2-5; 8 positions agree with TRBD2. CDR1 is SGHTA, CDR2 FQGTGA, per germline. V was clipped by 4 bases and J by 4 bases; unmatched bases: 8. CDR3 length equals 15 residues. CDR3 amino acids: CASSSYGLAPETQYF. The CDR3 DNA reads as TGTGCCAGCAGCTCCTACGGACTAGCTCCAGAGACCCAGTACTTC.

The V call is TRBV11-2, the J call TRBJ2-5; TRBD2 aligns across 8 bases. Losses at the gene ends were 0 bases for V and 4 bases for J; bases not matched to a gene: 10. The germline CDR1 and CDR2 sequences are SGHAT and FQNNGV. The CDR3 loop spans 17 amino acids. The CDR3 is CASSLDLERGGLETQYF. The CDR3 region has the DNA TGTGCCAGCAGCTTAGACCTAGAACGGGGGGGCCTAGAGACCCAGTACTTC.

The chain couples TRBV20-1 to TRBJ2-7, with 9 bases that match TRBD1. Germline CDR1 and CDR2: DFQATT and SNEGSKA (reference sequence). J lost 4 bases, V lost 2 bases, and 9 bases had no gene match. CDR3 length: 15 residues. The DNA of the CDR3 is TGCAGTGCTAGATCCCCCGGGACAGGGTTATACGAGCAGTACGTC. Protein sequence: CSARSPGTGLYEQYV.

This clonotype turned up a few times. The V and J genes are TRBV11-2 and TRBJ2-7; perhaps TRBD1 as D (5 bases). V shed 0 bases and J shed 3 bases, with 12 bases lying between them. Germline values: CDR1 SGHAT, CDR2 FQNNGV. The CDR3 is 15 residues long. The CDR3 DNA reads TGTGCCAGCAGCTTAGATGGACAAGCCCTCTACGAGCAGTACTTC. This codes for CASSLDGQALYEQYF.

The rearrangement joins TRBV10-3 to TRBJ1-4; tentatively, D is TRBD1 (5 bases). V was shortened by 10 bases and J by 7 bases, with 16 bases between the two germline ends. The CDR3 is 13 amino acids. Germline V gene lookup returns CDR1 ENHRY and CDR2 SYGVKD. Here the CDR3 DNA reads TGTGCCACCGCCCCAGGGCGGGGTGAAAAACTGTTTTTT. It encodes CATAPGRGEKLFF.

The gene calls are TRBV12-3 or TRBV12-4 and TRBJ2-2, with D unresolved. V lost 7 bases and J lost 2, with 5 bases in between. This CDR3 contains 12 residues. CDR3 coding DNA: TGTGCCAGCATTCTAAACACCGGGGAGCTGTTTTTT. Protein: CASILNTGELFF.

This clonotype was counted a few times. The J gene is TRBJ2-5, the V gene TRBV9, with D perhaps TRBD2 (7 bases). Germline V CDR1 and CDR2: SGDLS, YYNGEE. Deletions cut 0 bases from V and 1 base from J, with 13 bases between. There are 16 residues in the CDR3. CDR3 protein: CASSVGRGARQETQYF. The CDR3 coding sequence is TGTGCCAGCAGCGTAGGACGGGGGGCTCGCCAAGAGACCCAGTACTTC.

There are a few counts of this clonotype. V usage is TRBV20-1 and J usage is TRBJ2-7; 7 nucleotides agree with TRBD1. CDR3 size: 14 residues. Germline loops: CDR1 DFQATT, CDR2 SNEGSKA (reference sequence). Trimming took 5 bases from V and 5 from J; bases not matched to a gene: 12. As DNA, the CDR3 is TGCAGTGCTGCTAATAACAGGGGCGGAAACGAGCAGTACTTC. This encodes CSAANNRGGNEQYF.

The V gene is TRBV5-1, the J gene TRBJ2-5; D uncertain. The CDR3 has 11 residues. From germline, CDR1 is SGHRS and CDR2 YFSETQ. The V gene lost 7 bases and the J gene lost 0 bases, with 4 bases spanning the gap. The CDR3 sequence is CASEDQETQYF. The CDR3 bases are TGCGCCAGCGAGGACCAAGAGACCCAGTACTTC.

The sample holds many counts of this clonotype. The chain carries TRBV5-5 and TRBJ2-1; possibly TRBD2 for D (6 bases). The length of the CDR3 is 16 residues. From germline, CDR1 is SGHKS and CDR2 YYEKEE (reference sequence). V lost 2 bases and J lost 10, with 22 bases in between. CDR3: CASSLDLGLRWLEQFF. CDR3 DNA sequence: TGTGCCAGCAGCTTAGATTTGGGACTGCGATGGTTGGAGCAGTTCTTC.

This clonotype was found many times. The rearrangement links TRBV4-2 to TRBJ2-5; the match to TRBD2 covers 7 bases. CDR1 and CDR2 from the germline V gene are LGHNA and YNFKEQ. Trimming at V came to 4 bases and at J to 4 bases, leaving 0 bases not matched to a gene. The CDR3 sequence is 12 residues long. The CDR3 reads CASSPGGETQYF. The CDR3 DNA sequence: TGTGCCAGCAGCCCGGGGGGAGAGACCCAGTACTTC.

This clonotype was recorded a few times. The V gene is TRBV5-1, the J gene TRBJ2-3; D not certain. The CDR3 extends over 16 amino acids. V lost 0 bases to trimming and J lost 0 bases, with 11 bases between them. CDR1 and CDR2 from the germline V gene are SGHRS and YFSETQ. The CDR3, as DNA: TGCGCCAGCAGCTTGGTGCAAGGGCTCAGCACAGATACGCAGTATTTT. It yields the protein CASSLVQGLSTDTQYF.

The CDR3 nucleotides are TGTGCCAGCAGCTCAGCGGGTCCAGAGACCCAGTACTTC. It translates to CASSSAGPETQYF. The chain recombines TRBV7-3 with TRBJ2-5, with a tentative D call TRBD2 (6 bases). Germline values: CDR1 SGHTA, CDR2 FQGTGA. Trimming pared 4 bases from V and 4 bases from J, leaving 10 bases between. CDR3 length equals 13 residues.

This chain joins TRBV9 and TRBJ2-7; D is perhaps TRBD1 (5 bases). The CDR3 sequence is 12 residues long. Between the trimmed V and J ends, which lost 4 bases and 4 bases, there was a span of 9 bases. Germline lookup yields CDR1 SGDLS and CDR2 YYNGEE. CDR3: CASSFRQYEQYF. The CDR3 DNA reads as TGTGCCAGCAGCTTCAGACAGTACGAGCAGTACTTC.

The chain is built from TRBV24-1 and TRBJ2-3, with 10 bases fitting TRBD2. The CDR3 spans 15 residues. CDR1 is KGHDR and CDR2 is SFDVKD in the germline V gene. V was pared by 9 bases and J by 4 bases, with 9 bases of the junction left unmatched. The CDR3 nucleotides are TGTGCCACCGGATCGGAGCGGGGGGGGGCAGATACGCAGTATTTT. As protein: CATGSERGGADTQYF.

The rearrangement uses TRBV7-6 and TRBJ2-3, with a possible D match to TRBD1 (5 bases). Trimming cost V 4 bases and J 9 bases, with 23 bases left between them. The CDR3 loop spans 16 amino acids. Looked up from germline, CDR1 is SGHVS and CDR2 is FNYEAQ. CDR3 nucleotide sequence: TGTGCCAGCAGCTCATTCCCCAAGGGGCGCACAGGCACGCAGTATTTT. This codes for CASSSFPKGRTGTQYF.

This clonotype was seen only a few times. V is TRBV20-1 and J is TRBJ1-1; a weak D match, TRBD1 (5 bases). This CDR3 is 15 amino acids long. Per germline, CDR1 DFQATT and CDR2 SNEGSKA (reference sequence). V was cut by 8 bases and J by 0 bases, with 19 bases left in between. The CDR3 nucleotides read TGCAGTACTGAGGACAAGCCTCTAATGAACACTGAAGCTTTCTTT. Translating it yields CSTEDKPLMNTEAFF.

This clonotype was picked up many times. CDR3 amino acids: CASSVGTVHHGELFF. The CDR3 DNA is TGTGCCAGCAGCGTAGGGACGGTTCATCACGGGGAGCTGTTTTTT. The V gene is TRBV9, the J gene TRBJ2-2; D is ambiguous. V was trimmed by 0 bases and J by 7 bases, leaving 13 bases between them. The V gene's germline CDR1 is SGDLS and CDR2 YYNGEE. CDR3 length: 15 amino acids.

The chain joins TRBV28 to TRBJ1-1; 12 nucleotides align to TRBD1. With V trimmed by 3 bases and J by 10 bases, 9 bases remained unmatched. Per the germline V gene, CDR1 is MDHEN and CDR2 is SYDVKM. The CDR3 has 15 residues. CDR3: CASSFVGTGGSAAFF. The CDR3 DNA reads TGTGCCAGCAGTTTTGTTGGGACAGGGGGCTCGGCAGCTTTCTTT.